The clone carrying this T cell receptor beta chain was observed once. Several immunoSEQ 96-well plates shared each subset's DNA, each plate a replicate. The data were produced by immunoSEQ multiplex PCR, yet TCRdb's version contains in-frame clones alone and is incomplete. The sample gives about 2.1 million clones, just over 90% of which show up once; approximately 1.7% is in the top ten. This sample was included in a study of shared clonotypes between healthy human individuals. CD8 cells regarded as naive lacked CD45RO, were positively chosen for CCR7, and omitted terminally differentiated effector memory CD45RA+ cells. The V and J ends lost 11 bases and 0 bases respectively, with 14 bases between them. From germline, CDR1 is SNHLY and CDR2 FYNNEI. The CDR3 has 13 residues.

The V and J genes are TRBV2 and TRBJ2-7; D remains ambiguous. This sequence originates from a man aged 18-30 years in good health. Some clones in this sample may be carry-over from other donors' samples. Sequenced: naive CD8+ T cells from PBMCs. The CDR3 coding sequence is TGTGCCGGAAGAGGCAGGAGCTCCTACGAGCAGTACTTC. Protein sequence: CAGRGRSSYEQYF.